The clone carrying this T cell receptor beta chain has ten or more counts. As yet, its antigen is unknown. The V gene lost 5 bases and the J gene lost 1 base, with 11 bases spanning the gap. The CDR3 runs to 15 residues. Per the germline V gene, CDR1 is SNHLY and CDR2 is FYNNEI. This specimen belongs to a study of early T cells in non-severe SARS-CoV-2 infection. Turning to the study itself: Unpaired chains resulted from sequencing bulk RNA of unsorted whole blood.

Study-wide points: The study's VDJdb matching favored anti-spike CD8 responses and missed private and CD4 specificities.

Attached unique molecular identifiers marked individual cDNA molecules. One entry per CDR3 protein, called by TCRdb with MiXCR from the 5' RACE reads. This sample yields 20,000 to 30,000 distinct CDR3 sequences, of which about 4.7% are seen a single time; about 9.4% belongs to the top ten. The clonotype originates from an adult who was a healthcare worker with PCR-confirmed SARS-CoV-2 infection or an uninfected control (not recorded which). The chain carries TRBV2 and TRBJ2-2; the D is unclear. The sample was whole blood. The CDR3 loop reads CASSPTMGNTGELFF. DNA for the CDR3: TGTGCCAGCAGTCCGACAATGGGGAACACCGGGGAGCTGTTTTTT.